These 27 T cell receptor beta chains originate from one sample sequenced in a study of multiple sclerosis patients with progressive multifocal leukoencephalopathy. Sequencing used immunoSEQ multiplex PCR; TCRdb keeps in-frame clones, though not all of them. The repertoire consists of about 30,000 clones, with approximately 84% occurring once and the leading ten covering 3% to 3.5%. Time point noted: time of PML onset. The sequences come from PBMCs, collected from a patient treated with natalizumab. The receptors stem from a human donor with progressive multifocal leukoencephalopathy.

A remark on this clone: The sample carries other DNA sequences with the same CDR3. The CDR3 coding sequence is TGTGCCACCAGCAGAGATCCCCGGGGGCTGAGGGGGGCTGGCAATCAGCCCCAGCATTTT. This sequence encodes CATSRDPRGLRGAGNQPQHF. The V call is TRBV15, the J call TRBJ1-5; D is perhaps TRBD1 (6 bases). The CDR3 length is 20 residues. Germline V lookup: CDR1 LNHNV, CDR2 YYDKDF (reference sequence). V was trimmed by 0 bases and J by 2 bases, leaving 23 bases between them. Full variable domain (missing parts from reference TRBV15 and TRBJ1-5): DAMVIQNPRYQVTQFGKPVTLSCSQTLNHNVMYWYQQKSSQAPKLLFHYYDKDFNNEADTPDNFQSRRPNTSFCFLDIRSPGLGDTAMYLCATSRDPRGLRGAGNQPQHFGDGTRLSIL.

The chain couples TRBV28 to TRBJ1-1, with D uncertain. The CDR3 covers 14 residues. Germline V gives CDR1 MDHEN, CDR2 SYDVKM. V was shortened by 5 bases and J by 5 bases, with 15 bases between the two germline ends. The CDR3 here is CASSPPGHGTEAFF. CDR3 DNA sequence: TGTGCCAGCAGTCCCCCCGGTCACGGGACTGAAGCTTTCTTT.

This clone was found once. The rearrangement joins TRBV19 to TRBJ1-5; D is uncertain. V gave up 1 base and J gave up 0 bases, with 7 bases separating them. Germline V lookup: CDR1 LNHDA, CDR2 SQIVND (reference sequence). The CDR3 sequence is 15 residues long. The CDR3 coding sequence is TGTGCCAGTAGTATAGGGCCCGTTAGCAATCAGCCCCAGCATTTT. It specifies CASSIGPVSNQPQHF.

V and J are TRBV14 and TRBJ1-1; unclear D gene. Germline loops: CDR1 SGHDN, CDR2 FVKESK. This CDR3 spans 15 amino acids. Trimming pared 0 bases from V and 0 bases from J, leaving 8 bases between. The CDR3 is CASSQDRGMNTEAFF. CDR3 coding DNA: TGTGCCAGCAGCCAAGACCGGGGAATGAACACTGAAGCTTTCTTT.

This chain joins TRBV5-4 and TRBJ2-3; 14 bases line up with TRBD2. Germline V lookup: CDR1 SGHNT, CDR2 YYREEE (reference sequence). V lost 3 bases to trimming and J lost 4 bases; unmatched junction nucleotides: 4. CDR3 size: 16 residues. Written as DNA, the CDR3 is TGTGCCAGCAGCTCAGGACTAGCGGGAGGTGCAGATACGCAGTATTTT. It is translated as CASSSGLAGGADTQYF.

The rearrangement links TRBV29-1 to TRBJ2-6, with unresolved D. Trimming left V 3 bases short and J 0 bases short, with 6 bases between. CDR3 length: 14 amino acids. Germline V CDR1 and CDR2: SQVTM, ANQGSEA. The CDR3, as DNA: TGCAGCGTTGAGGGGTTCTCTGGGGCCAACGTCCTGACTTTC. Translation gives CSVEGFSGANVLTF.

This clone ranks as large. This chain uses TRBV2 with TRBJ2-7; D is tentatively TRBD1 or TRBD2 (5 bases each). This CDR3 spans 16 amino acids. Trimming took 6 bases from V and 0 from J, leaving 18 bases between them. Germline V gene data show CDR1 as SNHLY and CDR2 as FYNNEI. The DNA of the CDR3 is TGTGCCAGCAGGGGGGAATCCCAGGTTCCCTCCTACGAGCAGTACTTC. Amino acids: CASRGESQVPSYEQYF. The full variable domain, its missing parts supplied by reference TRBV2 and TRBJ2-7, is EPEVTQTPSHQVTQMGQEVILRCVPISNHLYFYWYRQILGQKVEFLVSFYNNEISEKSEIFDDQFSVERPDGSNFTLKIRSTKLEDSAMYFCASRGESQVPSYEQYFGPGTRLTVT.

The chain uses TRBV19 and TRBJ1-4; D ambiguous. The germline gives CDR1 LNHDA, CDR2 SQIVND (reference sequence). The ends were cut back, 7 bases at V and 0 bases at J, with 15 bases in the middle. This CDR3 is 16 amino acids long. The CDR3 region has the DNA TGTGCCAGTACGATCGAGGAGATAGCAACTAATGAAAAACTGTTTTTT. Its translation is CASTIEEIATNEKLFF.

This rearrangement joins TRBV6-4 to TRBJ2-6; D ambiguous. The CDR3 has 14 residues. CDR1 is MRHNA and CDR2 is SNTAGT in the germline V gene. The V end was cut by 2 bases, the J end by 0 bases, with 2 bases between. CDR3 DNA sequence: TGTGCCAGCAGTGACAACTCTGGGGCCAACGTCCTGACTTTC. It encodes CASSDNSGANVLTF.

The count of this clone is one. The CDR3 nucleotides are TGTGCCAGCAGCCGGAGGCGGGACCCATTGGATGAGCAGTTCTTC. Translating gives CASSRRRDPLDEQFF. The genes are TRBV5-7 and TRBJ2-1, with D perhaps TRBD2 (6 bases). TRBV5-7 is flagged as an ORF with uncertain function. The CDR3 has 15 amino acids. V lost 4 bases, J lost 8 bases, and 19 bases lay in between.

The chain combines TRBV6-5 with TRBJ1-3; D remains unclear. CDR3 length: 11 amino acids. CDR1 is MNHEY and CDR2 is SVGAGI in the germline V gene. Trimming removed 7 bases from V and 4 bases from J, with 5 bases in between. The CDR3, as DNA: TGTGCCAGCAAGGACGGAAACACCATATATTTT. Translation: CASKDGNTIYF.

This chain links TRBV4-1 with TRBJ2-7; D is tentatively TRBD1 or TRBD2 (6 bases each). The length of the CDR3 is 15 residues. CDR1 is MGHRA and CDR2 is YSYEKL in the germline V gene. Trimming took off 1 base at V and 2 bases at J, with 12 bases between the two ends. This CDR3 reads CASSQGGATTYEQYF. In nucleotides, the CDR3 is TGCGCCAGCAGCCAAGGGGGGGCTACAACCTACGAGCAGTACTTC.

The V call is TRBV7-2, the J call TRBJ2-7; 10 positions match TRBD2. After removal of 5 bases from V and 2 bases from J, the junction contained 6 bases not matched to a gene. The CDR3 extends over 15 amino acids. Germline assignment: CDR1 SGHTA and CDR2 FQGNSA. The CDR3 loop is CASSLQGLAAYEQYF. In nucleotides, the CDR3 is TGTGCCAGCAGCCTTCAAGGACTAGCGGCCTACGAGCAGTACTTC.

The chain recombines TRBV6-1 with TRBJ1-1; D unclear. Germline V CDR1 and CDR2: MNHNS, SASEGT. CDR3 length equals 13 residues. Trimming pared 0 bases from V and 9 bases from J, leaving 11 bases between. The CDR3 DNA follows: TGTGCCAGCAGTGAAGCGCTTTTGGGGAAAGCTTTCTTT. It yields the protein CASSEALLGKAFF.

The gene calls are TRBV6-5 and TRBJ2-7, with no clear D. Germline-derived CDR1 and CDR2 are MNHEY and SVGAGI. V gave up 0 bases and J gave up 3 bases, with 3 bases separating them. CDR3 length equals 12 residues. This chain's CDR3 is CASSYSNYEQYF. CDR3 nucleotide sequence: TGTGCCAGCAGTTACTCGAACTACGAGCAGTACTTC.

The chain combines TRBV7-2 with TRBJ2-4, with TRBD1 matching over 10 bases. Trimming removed 5 bases from V and 6 bases from J; junction bases left unmatched: 7. The V gene's germline CDR1 is SGHTA and CDR2 FQGNSA. CDR3 length: 15 amino acids. CDR3 amino acids: CASSLPDRGRNIQYF. In DNA form, the CDR3 reads TGTGCCAGCAGCCTCCCCGACAGGGGGCGAAACATTCAGTACTTC.

In this sample, this clone turned up once. The rearrangement uses TRBV5-1 and TRBJ1-1, with a weak D call TRBD1 (5 bases). From germline, CDR1 is SGHRS and CDR2 YFSETQ. The V gene lost 0 bases and the J gene lost 3 bases, with 12 bases spanning the gap. This CDR3 is built from 15 residues. CDR3 protein: CASSLVSDRHTEAFF. As DNA, the CDR3 is TGCGCCAGCAGCTTGGTCTCCGACAGACACACTGAAGCTTTCTTT.

A single count supports this clone. This chain uses TRBV7-2 with TRBJ2-5; tentatively, D is TRBD1 (5 bases). Judging by the DNA end, TRBJ2-7 fits better; the J call may be wrong. The germline V gene encodes CDR1 SGHTA and CDR2 FQGNSA. This CDR3 spans 12 amino acids. The CDR3 reads CASSFDSYEQYF. Written as DNA, the CDR3 is TGTGCCAGCAGCTTCGACAGCTACGAGCAGTACTTC.

This clone was seen a handful of times. The rearrangement links TRBV4-3 to TRBJ2-2; D may be TRBD2 (6 bases). Trimming shortened V by 0 bases and J by 7 bases, and 12 bases separated the two germline ends. Looked up from germline, CDR1 is LGHNA and CDR2 is YSLEER. The CDR3 contains 15 residues. CDR3 bases: TGCGCCAGCAGCCAAGAAAGACTAGATTTCGGGGAGCTGTTTTTT. Amino acid sequence: CASSQERLDFGELFF.

This clone appeared once. This sequence joins TRBV2 and TRBJ2-4; D remains ambiguous. CDR3 length: 10 residues. V gave up 8 bases and J gave up 7 bases, with 6 bases separating them. Germline V CDR1 and CDR2: SNHLY, FYNNEI. CDR3 nucleotide sequence: TGTGCCAGCTCCCGGAACATTCAGTACTTC. It yields the protein CASSRNIQYF.

The V call is TRBV5-5, the J call TRBJ1-5; 7 bases align to TRBD1. V lost 4 bases, J lost 7 bases, and 8 bases stayed unmatched. This CDR3 is 14 amino acids long. Germline lookup yields CDR1 SGHKS and CDR2 YYEKEE (reference sequence). CDR3 loop: CASSIRTGAQPQHF. CDR3 coding DNA: TGTGCCAGCAGCATCAGGACAGGAGCACAGCCCCAGCATTTT.

The chain employs TRBV27 and TRBJ1-2; 9 nucleotides agree with TRBD1. This CDR3 is 13 amino acids long. V shed 7 bases and J 6 bases; nucleotides not matched to a gene: 6. CDR1 is MNHEY and CDR2 is SMNVEV in the germline V gene (reference sequence). The CDR3: CASTQQGANGYTF. Here the CDR3 DNA reads TGTGCCAGCACCCAACAGGGGGCGAATGGCTACACCTTC.

This clone has only one observation. The V call is TRBV7-3, the J call TRBJ2-5; TRBD1 matches 11 bases. This CDR3 has 14 residues. CDR1 SGHTA and CDR2 FQGTGA come from the germline V gene. The junction had 2 bases not matched to a gene; V was cut back by 4 bases and J by 4 bases. CDR3: CASSSGQGAETQYF. In DNA form, the CDR3 reads TGTGCCAGCAGCTCCGGACAGGGGGCAGAGACCCAGTACTTC.

About this clone: The junction does not match germline at one end; this may be a read error. V and J are TRBV9 and TRBJ2-7; D is undetermined. The CDR3 sequence is 12 residues long. CDR1 and CDR2 (germline): SGDLS, YYNGEE. As DNA, the CDR3 is TGTGCCAGCAGCGTACTAGGATATAAAAGCGACTTC. It specifies CASSVLGYKSDF.

The V and J genes are TRBV6-4 and TRBJ2-1, with 12 bases fitting TRBD2. There are 14 residues in the CDR3. Losses at the gene ends were 3 bases for V and 6 bases for J; bases not matched to a gene: 0. Germline-derived CDR1 and CDR2 are MRHNA and SNTAGT. The CDR3 loop is CASSELAGGNEQFF. In nucleotides, the CDR3 is TGTGCCAGCAGTGAACTAGCGGGAGGCAATGAGCAGTTCTTC.

This clone was found once. This chain joins TRBV7-8 and TRBJ2-5, with D tentatively TRBD1 or TRBD2 (5 bases each). The CDR3 length is 16 residues. Trimming took 5 bases from V and 5 from J, leaving 21 bases between them. CDR1 and CDR2 (germline): SGHVS, FQNEAQ. CDR3 region: CASSPRISGTLETQYF. In DNA form, the CDR3 reads TGTGCCAGCAGCCCCCGCATCTCAGGGACCCTGGAGACCCAGTACTTC.

The rearrangement joins TRBV5-5 to TRBJ1-4, with 9 bases aligning to TRBD1. J gave up 4 bases and V 3 bases, and 4 bases lay outside the gene matches. CDR3 size: 15 residues. CDR1 and CDR2 from the germline V gene are SGHKS and YYEKEE (reference sequence). This chain's CDR3 is CASSYRDRDNEKLFF. The CDR3 nucleotides read TGTGCCAGCAGCTACCGGGACAGGGATAATGAAAAACTGTTTTTT.